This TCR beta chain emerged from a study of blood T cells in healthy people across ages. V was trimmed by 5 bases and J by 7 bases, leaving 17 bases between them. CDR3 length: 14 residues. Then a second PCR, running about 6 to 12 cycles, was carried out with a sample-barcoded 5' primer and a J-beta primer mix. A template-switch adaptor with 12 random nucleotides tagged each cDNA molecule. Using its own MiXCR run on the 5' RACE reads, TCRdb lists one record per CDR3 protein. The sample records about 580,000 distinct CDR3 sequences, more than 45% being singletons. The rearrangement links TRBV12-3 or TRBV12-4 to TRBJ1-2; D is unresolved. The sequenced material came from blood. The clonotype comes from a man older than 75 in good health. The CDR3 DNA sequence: TGTGCCAGCAGTGTAGAGACCTCCTCCCTTGGCTACACCTTC. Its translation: CASSVETSSLGYTF.